This passage covers 12 T cell receptor gamma chains from one sample sequenced in a study of Vδ1+ human thymocytes. Broader study findings: Highly polyclonal TRG and TRD repertoires with Gaussian CDR3 length distributions appeared in thymus.

RNA was extracted from the cells and then reverse transcribed. The CDR3 regions were amplified by multiplex PCR from V-gene primers to a constant-region primer. TCRdb reapplied CATT to the multiplex PCR reads. The table lists roughly 11,000 gamma-chain clones, roughly 45% of them singletons. The antigens for these receptors are not known. The material sequenced was Vdelta1+ gamma-delta thymocytes from the thymus. Subset denoted: FACS-sorted CD3+ TCRalphabeta- TCRVdelta1+ TCRVdelta2- thymocytes. The receptors shown here come from a boy in the first two years of life who had congenital heart surgery.

This clone was seen a few times. The chain has TRGV2 and TRGJ1 or TRGJ2. The length of the CDR3 is 16 residues. Germline V gives CDR1 EGSNGY, CDR2 YDSYNSKV. After removal of 0 bases from V and 4 bases from J, the junction contained 12 bases not matched to a gene. The CDR3 DNA reads as TGTGCCACCTGGGACGGGCGGTTGTTGAAGTATTATAAGAAACTCTTT. Amino acid sequence: CATWDGRLLKYYKKLF.

The chain combines TRGV9 with TRGJ1 or TRGJ2. CDR3 size: 13 residues. Germline loops: CDR1 GITISATS, CDR2 ISYDGTV (reference sequence). Germline trimming cut 1 base from V and 10 bases from J; bases unmatched to any gene: 10. CDR3 coding DNA: TGTGCCTTGTGGGAGGTAGGAACTCCCAAGAAACTCTTT. It specifies CALWEVGTPKKLF.

V is TRGV3 and J is TRGJ1 or TRGJ2. The J gene comes from matching the DNA to germline here; TCRdb lacks it. With V trimmed by 3 bases and J by 4 bases, 9 bases remained unmatched. CDR1 is VTNTFY and CDR2 is YDVSTARD in the germline V gene (reference sequence). This CDR3 is 14 amino acids long. The CDR3 protein is CATWDGLRYYKKLF. In nucleotides, the CDR3 is TGTGCCACCTGGGACGGTCTTAGATATTATAAGAAACTCTTT.

Comments on this clone: A much larger clone lies a single base off, so this may be a read error. This sequence joins TRGV4 and TRGJ1 or TRGJ2. Germline V CDR1 and CDR2: EGSTGY, YDSYTSSV. The V gene end was trimmed by 3 bases and the J gene end by 6 bases; junction bases not matched to a gene: 2. The CDR3 has 11 residues. CDR3: CATWDCYKKLF. Written as DNA, the CDR3 is TGTGCCACCTGGGATTGTTATAAGAAACTCTTT.

The rearrangement links TRGV9 to TRGJ1 or TRGJ2. TCRdb records no J gene; here it was assigned by comparing the DNA to germline. V was clipped by 2 bases and J by 6 bases; unmatched bases: 4. Germline CDR1 is GITISATS and CDR2 is ISYDGTV (reference sequence). CDR3 length equals 12 residues. CDR3 sequence: CALWEGCYKKLF. The CDR3 coding sequence is TGTGCCTTGTGGGAGGGATGTTATAAGAAACTCTTT.

This clone was detected once. The chain couples TRGV9 to TRGJ1 or TRGJ2. TCRdb lists no J gene, so it was determined here by aligning the DNA to germline. V gave up 1 base and J gave up 7 bases; unmatched junction bases: 13. This CDR3 comprises 15 residues. Germline loops: CDR1 GITISATS, CDR2 ISYDGTV (reference sequence). CDR3 protein: CALWEVPIMKYKKLF. The CDR3 bases are TGTGCCTTGTGGGAGGTCCCCATTATGAAGTATAAGAAACTCTTT.

A few counts support this clone. V usage is TRGV5 and J usage is TRGJ1 or TRGJ2. The germline V gene has CDR1 VINAFY and CDR2 YDVSNSKD. After removal of 0 bases from V and 4 bases from J, the junction contained 6 bases not matched to a gene. This CDR3 region has 14 residues. CDR3: CATWDRRRYYKKLF. CDR3 bases: TGTGCCACCTGGGACAGGCGGCGGTATTATAAGAAACTCTTT.

The V gene lacks a call, and TRGJ1 or TRGJ2 is the J gene. The CDR3 has 17 amino acids. CDR3 bases: TGTGCCACCTTGGACAGGCAAGTTGCGGACTATTATTATAAGAAACTCTTT. Translated: CATLDRQVADYYYKKLF.

The V call is TRGV9, the J call TRGJ1 or TRGJ2. V gave up 0 bases and J gave up 5 bases; unmatched junction bases: 4. Germline CDR1 GITISATS, CDR2 ISYDGTV (reference sequence). CDR3 size: 13 residues. The CDR3 region is CALWEVQDYKKLF. DNA of the CDR3: TGTGCCTTGTGGGAGGTGCAAGATTATAAGAAACTCTTT.

The chain is built from TRGV5 and TRGJ1 or TRGJ2. TCRdb leaves out the J gene; it was filled in here by matching the DNA to germline. This CDR3 has 12 amino acids. The V gene end was trimmed by 0 bases and the J gene end by 10 bases; junction bases not matched to a gene: 6. Germline lookup yields CDR1 VINAFY and CDR2 YDVSNSKD. CDR3 coding DNA: TGTGCCACCTGGGACAGGTCTGGGAAGAAACTCTTT. Translation: CATWDRSGKKLF.

V gene TRGV4 combines with J gene TRGJ1 or TRGJ2. Because TCRdb records no J gene, it was assigned here through a match of the DNA to germline. With 0 bases clipped from V and 7 bases from J, the junction kept 6 bases outside the gene matches. Germline V gives CDR1 EGSTGY, CDR2 YDSYTSSV. The CDR3 has 13 residues. CDR3 DNA sequence: TGTGCCACCTGGGATGGGCCTCCGTATAAGAAACTCTTT. Translation gives CATWDGPPYKKLF.

This clone appeared a few times. This chain joins TRGV3 and TRGJ1 or TRGJ2. The CDR3 consists of 13 residues. CDR1 and CDR2 (germline): VTNTFY, YDVSTARD (reference sequence). Trimming took 7 bases from V and 10 from J; bases not matched to a gene: 16. In nucleotides, the CDR3 is TGTGCCACCTGTGATTGCTCCGATAGGAAGAAACTCTTT. Translated, it gives CATCDCSDRKKLF.